A single sample gave rise to the 9 T cell receptor beta chains below, sequenced in a study of graft-versus-host responses after intestinal transplantation. TCRdb keeps only in-frame clones here, not all; method: immunoSEQ multiplex PCR. The sample contains 90,000 to 100,000 clones, around 90% of which appear only once. Their antigens remain unidentified. Sequencing was performed on unstimulated CD8+ T cells sorted from spleen or lymph node cells, taken before intestinal transplant. The receptors stem from a human donor who received an intestinal transplant.

The chain links TRBV9 to TRBJ2-5; 7 positions match TRBD1. Gene TRBJ2-7 matches the end of the DNA better, so the J call may be wrong. Germline CDR1 and CDR2: SGDLS and YYNGEE. This CDR3 spans 14 amino acids. The CDR3 sequence: CASSVVGQGDEQYF. The CDR3 nucleotides are TGTGCCAGCAGCGTAGTAGGGCAGGGGGACGAGCAGTACTTC.

This clone was observed a single time. This chain connects TRBV5-1 to TRBJ1-2; TRBD1 agrees at 11 bases. V dropped 1 base and J dropped 4; count of bases not matched to a gene: 3. The length of the CDR3 is 15 residues. Germline V lookup: CDR1 SGHRS, CDR2 YFSETQ. The chain's CDR3 is CASSLTGQGVYGYTF. The CDR3 DNA follows: TGCGCCAGCAGCTTGACGGGACAGGGGGTCTATGGCTACACCTTC.

The V gene is TRBV9, the J gene TRBJ1-1; unclear D gene. Trimming cost V 0 bases and J 2 bases, with 20 bases left between them. Germline-derived CDR1 and CDR2 are SGDLS and YYNGEE. There are 18 residues in the CDR3. The CDR3 region has the DNA TGTGCCAGCAGCGTAGTTGACGGGGTTGTGGGAAAAAACACTGAAGCTTTCTTT. As protein: CASSVVDGVVGKNTEAFF.

The chain recombines TRBV21-1 with TRBJ2-7; the table's TRBD1 call for D was not verified on the DNA. TRBV21-1 is deemed a pseudogene. The CDR3 is 13 residues long. This CDR3 is CASNATVVYEQYF. The CDR3 region has the DNA TGTGCCAGCAACGCGACAGTAGTCTACGAGCAGTACTTC.

The V call is TRBV5-1, the J call TRBJ2-7; TRBD1 is a possible D gene (8 bases). The germline gives CDR1 SGHRS, CDR2 YFSETQ. Trimming took 4 bases from V and 2 from J, leaving 19 bases between them. This CDR3 contains 16 residues. In DNA, the CDR3 is TGCGCCAGCAGCCTAGGGGGGGACAGGTCGACCTACGAGCAGTACTTC. It translates to CASSLGGDRSTYEQYF.

This sequence joins TRBV6-6 and TRBJ1-5; 8 bases align to TRBD1. Germline V gene lookup returns CDR1 MNHNY and CDR2 SVGAGI (reference sequence). CDR3 length equals 16 residues. J gave up 2 bases and V 2 bases, and 5 bases lay outside the gene matches. CDR3 nucleotide sequence: TGTGCCAGCAGTTACCGACTGGGACAGGGCAATCAGCCCCAGCATTTT. Protein sequence: CASSYRLGQGNQPQHF.

The CDR3 nucleotides are TGTGCCAGCAGCTTAGGGCCCGCAAACTATGGCTACACCTTC. It specifies CASSLGPANYGYTF. This chain joins TRBV7-9 and TRBJ1-2; no clear D. The CDR3 covers 14 residues. V was pared by 1 base and J by 2 bases, with 8 bases between. Germline values: CDR1 SEHNR, CDR2 FQNEAQ (reference sequence). Full variable domain (rest looked up from reference TRBV7-9 and TRBJ1-2): DTGVSQNPRHKITKRGQNVTFRCDPISEHNRLYWYRQTLGQGPEFLTYFQNEAQLEKSRLLSDRFSAERPKGSFSTLEIQRTEQGDSAMYLCASSLGPANYGYTFGSGTRLTVV.

This chain links TRBV11-2 with TRBJ1-1, with D possibly being TRBD1 (6 bases). V lost 7 bases and J lost 3, with 21 bases in between. Germline lookup yields CDR1 SGHAT and CDR2 FQNNGV. This CDR3 is built from 16 residues. Written as DNA, the CDR3 is TGTGCCAGCACCACCCGAACAGACGGGGGGCACACTGAAGCTTTCTTT. It yields the protein CASTTRTDGGHTEAFF.

The gene calls are TRBV7-6 and TRBJ2-1; 8 nucleotides match TRBD2. CDR1 and CDR2 (germline): SGHVS, FNYEAQ. This CDR3 is built from 17 residues. The V and J ends lost 2 bases and 7 bases, in that order; junction bases with no gene match: 13. CDR3 protein: CASSLYSGIGGQNEQFF. CDR3 nucleotides: TGTGCCAGCAGCTTATATAGCGGGATAGGAGGACAGAATGAGCAGTTCTTC.